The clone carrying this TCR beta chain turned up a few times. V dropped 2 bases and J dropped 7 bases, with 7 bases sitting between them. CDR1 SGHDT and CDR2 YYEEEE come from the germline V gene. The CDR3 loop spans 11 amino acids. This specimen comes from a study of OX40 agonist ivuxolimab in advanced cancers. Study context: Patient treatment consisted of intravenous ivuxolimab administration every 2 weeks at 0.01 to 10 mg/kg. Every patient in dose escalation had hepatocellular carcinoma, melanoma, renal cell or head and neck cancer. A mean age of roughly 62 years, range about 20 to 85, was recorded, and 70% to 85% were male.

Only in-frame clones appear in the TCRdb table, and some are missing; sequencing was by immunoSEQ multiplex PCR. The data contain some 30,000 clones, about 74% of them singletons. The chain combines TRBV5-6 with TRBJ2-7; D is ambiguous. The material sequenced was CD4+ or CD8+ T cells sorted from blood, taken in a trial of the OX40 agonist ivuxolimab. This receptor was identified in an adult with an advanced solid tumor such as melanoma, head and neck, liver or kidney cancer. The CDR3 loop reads CASSLSKEQYF. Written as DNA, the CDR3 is TGTGCCAGCAGCTTAAGTAAGGAGCAGTACTTC.